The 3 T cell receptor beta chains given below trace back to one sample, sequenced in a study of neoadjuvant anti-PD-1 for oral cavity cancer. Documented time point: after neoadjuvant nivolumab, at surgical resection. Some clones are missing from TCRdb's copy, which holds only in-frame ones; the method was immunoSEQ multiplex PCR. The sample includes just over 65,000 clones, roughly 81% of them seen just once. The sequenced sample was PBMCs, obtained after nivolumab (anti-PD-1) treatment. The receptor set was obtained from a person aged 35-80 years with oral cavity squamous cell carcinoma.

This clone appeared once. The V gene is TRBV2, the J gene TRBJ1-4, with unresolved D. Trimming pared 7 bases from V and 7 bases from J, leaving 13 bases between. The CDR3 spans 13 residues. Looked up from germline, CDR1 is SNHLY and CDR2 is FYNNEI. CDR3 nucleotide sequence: TGTGCCAGCAACCAAGAGATAGTTGAAAAACTGTTTTTT. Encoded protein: CASNQEIVEKLFF.

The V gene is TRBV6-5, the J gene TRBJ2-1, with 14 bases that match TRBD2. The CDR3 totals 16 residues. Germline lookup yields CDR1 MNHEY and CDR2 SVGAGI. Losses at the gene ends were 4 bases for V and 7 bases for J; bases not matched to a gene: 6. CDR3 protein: CASSWAGTSGSNEQFF. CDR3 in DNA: TGTGCCAGCAGTTGGGCCGGGACTAGCGGGAGTAATGAGCAGTTCTTC.

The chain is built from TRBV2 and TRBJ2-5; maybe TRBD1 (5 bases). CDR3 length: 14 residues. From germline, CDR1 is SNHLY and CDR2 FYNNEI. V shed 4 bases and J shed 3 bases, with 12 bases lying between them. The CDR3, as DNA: TGTGCCAGCAGTGTGGGGCCAACGAAAGAGACCCAGTACTTC. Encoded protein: CASSVGPTKETQYF.